The rows below give T cell receptor beta chains drawn from one sample of a study of shared clonotypes between healthy human individuals. The method was immunoSEQ multiplex PCR; TCRdb's version includes in-frame clones alone and lacks a portion of them. The sample includes about 2.1 million clones, around 95% of them seen just once. The sequenced sample was naive CD8+ T cells from PBMCs. These TCRs come from a man in his late teens or twenties in good health. Some clones in this sample may be carry-over from other donors' samples. Each CDR3 is given with its conserved first and last residue. The order of the fields is J gene, V gene, CDR3 protein.

TRBJ2-7 | TRBV5-1 | CASSLAQLSSYEQYF
TRBJ2-1 | TRBV30 | CAWSGGLAANEQFF
TRBJ2-7 | TRBV9 | CASSGSGRRSYEQYF
TRBJ2-7 | TRBV4-3 | CASSQDRTIYEQYF
TRBJ2-1 | TRBV27 | CASSPGLAASYNEQFF
TRBJ2-7 | TRBV27 | CASSTWDRAGYEQYF
TRBJ2-7 | TRBV6-5 | CASREGDSYEQYF
TRBJ2-5 | TRBV6-6 | CASSYFPGQETQYF
TRBJ2-6 | TRBV19 | CASRGSSGANVLTF
NA | TRBV28 | CASSFQTGELFF
TRBJ2-3 | TRBV7-2 | CASSLGYRGLSDTQYF
TRBJ2-3 | TRBV6-5 | CASSYGGLYTDTQYF
TRBJ2-3 | TRBV5-1 | CASSLPLHDSTDTQYF
TRBJ1-5 | TRBV28 | CASGSRDNQPQHF
TRBJ1-5 | TRBV19 | CASSIPSGTYSNQPQHF
TRBJ1-1 | TRBV15 | CATSRKRGNTEAFF
TRBJ2-1 | TRBV27 | CASSLSPGDNEQFF
TRBJ2-3 | TRBV2 | CASSPGLATTDTQYF
TRBJ2-7 | TRBV5-5 | CASSLVETYEQYF
TRBJ1-2 | TRBV4-1 | CASSQADFTYGYTF
TRBJ2-7 | TRBV27 | CASSPLAGQTYEQYF
TRBJ2-1 | TRBV5-4 | CASSRFPLSGVNEQFF
TRBJ2-1 | TRBV29-1 | CSVEARTSGSYNEQFF
TRBJ2-1 | TRBV6-5 | CASQASGNNEQFF
TRBJ1-2 | TRBV9 | CASSVESHPRPYGYTF
TRBJ2-1 | TRBV4-3 | CASSPGRRNGNEQFF
TRBJ2-7 | TRBV28 | CASSFESGSSYEQYF
TRBJ1-1 | TRBV7-6 | CASSYRGPAFF
TRBJ2-3 | TRBV11-1 | CASSTGVERFTDTQYF
TRBJ2-7 | TRBV11-2 | CASSSRTGRIYEQYF
TRBJ2-1 | TRBV19 | CASSIMASGRWDEQFF
TRBJ1-1 | TRBV9 | CASSVVAGVGFGTEAFF
TRBJ2-1 | TRBV6-1 | CASSEIYGLSSYNEQFF
TRBJ2-3 | TRBV6-1 | CASSEAGTDTQYF
TRBJ2-3 | TRBV27 | CASSFFSERVADTQYF
TRBJ2-1 | TRBV28 | CASSYTRAGNEQFF
TRBJ1-2 | TRBV27 | CASSLSGAGYGYTF
TRBJ1-2 | TRBV2 | CARDREANYGYTF
TRBJ2-3 | TRBV10-3 | CATKEEDPTDTQYF
TRBJ1-1 | TRBV30 | CAWTQTTAINEAFF
TRBJ1-1 | TRBV5-1 | CASSPDRGRSEAFF
TRBJ2-7 | TRBV29-1 | CSACLDRTYEQYF
TRBJ2-3 | TRBV7-9 | CASSLEGTSGRRTDTQYF
TRBJ1-4 | TRBV23-1 | CASSQTGSPREEKLFF
TRBJ2-1 | TRBV27 | CASSLIAGGSYNEQFF
TRBJ1-1 | TRBV27 | CASSLRAGPMNTEAFF
TRBJ2-2 | TRBV27 | CASSFPGQGYRELFF
TRBJ2-1 | TRBV9 | CASSDTGTSNEQFF
TRBJ2-1 | TRBV14 | CASSQGASGSDEQFF
TRBJ1-4 | TRBV7-9 | CASSFLKHPTNEKLFF
TRBJ2-1 | TRBV4-3 | CASSQGRLDGIIQLNEQFF
TRBJ2-1 | TRBV27 | CASSPRLAGTMHEQFF
TRBJ2-4 | TRBV19 | CASSILGSWGIQYF
TRBJ2-7 | TRBV9 | CASSVDPARTGLYEQYF
TRBJ2-2 | TRBV10-3 | CAINPGASGSPFINTGELFF
TRBJ1-1 | TRBV6-1 | CASSEWRNTEAFF
TRBJ2-1 | TRBV7-9 | CASSSPFEEQFF
TRBJ2-1 | TRBV9 | CASSVGLAGWDEQFF
TRBJ2-2 | TRBV14 | CASSQVGVGTGELFF
TRBJ2-5 | TRBV5-1 | CASSLWGFQETQYF